Listed below are T cell receptor beta chains from one sample, sequenced in a study of control samples from healthy donors and cancer patients. Measured with immunoSEQ multiplex PCR; TCRdb has only the in-frame clones, and not every one. The table records 150,000 to 200,000 clones, 88% of them present only once. Sequenced input: blood. The receptors shown here come from a young man in good health. Both conserved end residues are part of each CDR3. A D gene is named only where the DNA matches it firmly. Clone size appears in some rows only: once, few, many, or a class for an expanded clone.

d_gene: -
abundance: -
j_gene: TRBJ2-1
v_gene: TRBV5-1
CDR3nt: TGCGCCAGCAGCTTGACGGGGGCCGACTACAATGAGCAGTTCTTC
CDR3aa: CASSLTGADYNEQFF

d_gene: TRBD1
abundance: -
j_gene: TRBJ2-2
v_gene: TRBV9
CDR3nt: TGTGCCAGCAGCGTAGCACCAGCAGGGGGCACCGGGGAGCTGTTTTTT
CDR3aa: CASSVAPAGGTGELFF

d_gene: -
abundance: -
j_gene: TRBJ2-6
v_gene: TRBV19
CDR3nt: TGTGCCAGTTTCAGCAACGGCAGGACGGGCGCTGGGGCCAACGTCCTGACTTTC
CDR3aa: CASFSNGRTGAGANVLTF

d_gene: -
abundance: -
j_gene: TRBJ2-5
v_gene: TRBV6-5
CDR3nt: TGTGCCAGCAGTTACTCGAGGGTCCAAGAGACCCAGTACTTC
CDR3aa: CASSYSRVQETQYF

d_gene: -
abundance: -
j_gene: TRBJ2-1
v_gene: TRBV14
CDR3nt: TGTGCCAGCAGCCAATGGACAATCAATGAGCAGTTCTTC
CDR3aa: CASSQWTINEQFF

d_gene: -
abundance: few
j_gene: TRBJ1-1
v_gene: TRBV9
CDR3nt: TGTGCCAGCAGCGTAGGACCGAACACTGAAGCTTTCTTT
CDR3aa: CASSVGPNTEAFF

d_gene: TRBD2
abundance: -
j_gene: TRBJ2-3
v_gene: TRBV3-1/TRBV3-2
CDR3nt: TGTGCCAGCAGCCAAGACCCACCGGGAGGAAGTGCCACAGATACGCAGTATTTT
CDR3aa: CASSQDPPGGSATDTQYF

d_gene: TRBD1
abundance: -
j_gene: TRBJ2-7
v_gene: TRBV12-3/TRBV12-4
CDR3nt: TGTGCCAGCAGTTTTGACAGGGCTTACGAGCAGTACTTC
CDR3aa: CASSFDRAYEQYF

d_gene: -
abundance: -
j_gene: TRBJ1-3
v_gene: TRBV28
CDR3nt: TGTGCCAGCAGTCGTAGGGGTACTAACACCATATATTTT
CDR3aa: CASSRRGTNTIYF

d_gene: -
abundance: once
j_gene: TRBJ1-2
v_gene: TRBV15
CDR3nt: TGTGCCACCAGCAGAGTTGGAGGGCACACTAACTATGGCTACACCTTC
CDR3aa: CATSRVGGHTNYGYTF

d_gene: -
abundance: -
j_gene: TRBJ2-7
v_gene: TRBV5-5
CDR3nt: TGTGCCAGCAGCCGGGTCGAGGGCTACGAGCAGTACTTC
CDR3aa: CASSRVEGYEQYF

d_gene: TRBD2
abundance: -
j_gene: TRBJ2-3
v_gene: TRBV11-1
CDR3nt: TGTGCCAGCAGCTTAACCCCCCGGGGGGGCCTAGATACGCAGTATTTT
CDR3aa: CASSLTPRGGLDTQYF

d_gene: -
abundance: -
j_gene: TRBJ1-1
v_gene: TRBV7-2
CDR3nt: TGTGCCAGCAGCTCGACGGTTTGGAGCACTGAAGCTTTCTTT
CDR3aa: CASSSTVWSTEAFF

d_gene: -
abundance: -
j_gene: TRBJ1-1
v_gene: TRBV6-1
CDR3nt: TGTGCCAGCAGACGACTGGGGGGCAGGGATGCTTTCTTT
CDR3aa: CASRRLGGRDAFF

d_gene: TRBD1
abundance: -
j_gene: TRBJ1-1
v_gene: TRBV25-1
CDR3nt: TGTGCCAGCAGTGAACTCGACAGGGACACTGAAGCTTTCTTT
CDR3aa: CASSELDRDTEAFF

d_gene: TRBD2
abundance: -
j_gene: TRBJ2-1
v_gene: TRBV4-3
CDR3nt: TGCGCCAGCAGCCAAGAAGGACCGGGACTAGTCGCATCCCAATACAATGAGCAGTTCTTC
CDR3aa: CASSQEGPGLVASQYNEQFF

d_gene: -
abundance: -
j_gene: TRBJ2-3
v_gene: TRBV5-4
CDR3nt: TGTGCCAGCGGTGGCGGGGATGGCACAGATACGCAGTATTTT
CDR3aa: CASGGGDGTDTQYF

d_gene: -
abundance: -
j_gene: TRBJ2-1
v_gene: TRBV5-1
CDR3nt: TGCGCCAGCAGCCTAGTCGGTGAGCAGTTCTTC
CDR3aa: CASSLVGEQFF

d_gene: TRBD2
abundance: -
j_gene: TRBJ2-3
v_gene: TRBV5-6
CDR3nt: TGTGCCAGCAAAGTTGGGGGGGACACAGATACGCAGTATTTT
CDR3aa: CASKVGGDTDTQYF

d_gene: -
abundance: -
j_gene: TRBJ1-2
v_gene: TRBV28
CDR3nt: TGTGCCAGCTCAGGGTGGTATGGCTACACCTTC
CDR3aa: CASSGWYGYTF

d_gene: -
abundance: -
j_gene: TRBJ1-6
v_gene: TRBV4-1
CDR3nt: TGCGCCAGCAGCCCGGGGCCCATACAGGATTCACCCCTCCACTTT
CDR3aa: CASSPGPIQDSPLHF

d_gene: -
abundance: -
j_gene: TRBJ2-1
v_gene: TRBV4-2
CDR3nt: TGTGCCAGCAGCCAAGGATTCAATGAGCAGTTCTTC
CDR3aa: CASSQGFNEQFF

d_gene: TRBD2
abundance: few
j_gene: TRBJ2-6
v_gene: TRBV7-8
CDR3nt: TGTGCCAGCAGCCTCTACGACGGGGGGGCTGGGGCCAACGTCCTGACTTTC
CDR3aa: CASSLYDGGAGANVLTF

d_gene: TRBD1
abundance: -
j_gene: TRBJ1-1
v_gene: TRBV6-6
CDR3nt: TGTGCCAGCAGCCTGGCCACAGGGGACCCGAACACTGAAGCTTTCTTT
CDR3aa: CASSLATGDPNTEAFF

d_gene: -
abundance: once
j_gene: TRBJ2-5
v_gene: TRBV6-2/TRBV6-3
CDR3nt: TGTGCCAGCAGTTACAGTGCGGGACAGCCGACCCAGTACTTC
CDR3aa: CASSYSAGQPTQYF

d_gene: -
abundance: -
j_gene: TRBJ2-1
v_gene: TRBV18
CDR3nt: TGTGCCAGCTCACCACCGTGGGCGGATGAGCAGTTCTTC
CDR3aa: CASSPPWADEQFF

d_gene: -
abundance: -
j_gene: TRBJ2-7
v_gene: TRBV28
CDR3nt: TGTGCCAGCAGTTTATGGGGCCTTTACGAGCAGTACTTC
CDR3aa: CASSLWGLYEQYF

d_gene: -
abundance: -
j_gene: TRBJ2-7
v_gene: TRBV5-4
CDR3nt: TGTGCCAGCAGCTCCAAGACCAGTGGGTACGAGCAGTACTTC
CDR3aa: CASSSKTSGYEQYF

d_gene: -
abundance: -
j_gene: TRBJ1-5
v_gene: TRBV5-5
CDR3nt: TGTGCCAGCAGCTTATCGGAGAGCAATCAGCCCCAGCATTTT
CDR3aa: CASSLSESNQPQHF

d_gene: -
abundance: -
j_gene: TRBJ1-2
v_gene: TRBV14
CDR3nt: TGTGCCAGCAGCCAAGAATTTCTAAGGGTCGGCTACACCTTC
CDR3aa: CASSQEFLRVGYTF

d_gene: -
abundance: -
j_gene: TRBJ2-1
v_gene: TRBV11-3
CDR3nt: TGTGCCAGCAGCCCACATTGGGGCACTGAGCAGTTCTTC
CDR3aa: CASSPHWGTEQFF

d_gene: -
abundance: -
j_gene: TRBJ1-1
v_gene: TRBV27
CDR3nt: TGTGCCAGCGGCCGGCACACTGAAGCTTTCTTT
CDR3aa: CASGRHTEAFF

d_gene: -
abundance: -
j_gene: TRBJ2-7
v_gene: TRBV6-5
CDR3nt: TGTGCCGGCCGACAGGGCGGGAAGGACGAGCAGTACTTC
CDR3aa: CAGRQGGKDEQYF

d_gene: -
abundance: -
j_gene: TRBJ1-2
v_gene: TRBV15
CDR3nt: TGTGCCACCAGCAGAGCTGCGGGGGGGAGCCCATCCTATGGCTACACCTTC
CDR3aa: CATSRAAGGSPSYGYTF

d_gene: TRBD1
abundance: -
j_gene: TRBJ2-2
v_gene: TRBV27
CDR3nt: TGTGCCAGCAGTTTAGGGACAGAGCCCACCGGGGAGCTGTTTTTT
CDR3aa: CASSLGTEPTGELFF

d_gene: -
abundance: -
j_gene: TRBJ1-3
v_gene: TRBV6-6
CDR3nt: TGTGCCAGCAGTTTAAACCCAGGGACTGGAAACACCATATATTTT
CDR3aa: CASSLNPGTGNTIYF

d_gene: -
abundance: -
j_gene: TRBJ1-6
v_gene: TRBV9
CDR3nt: TGTGCCAGCAGCGAAGGGAGGAAGGGTTCACCCCTCCACTTT
CDR3aa: CASSEGRKGSPLHF

d_gene: -
abundance: -
j_gene: TRBJ1-3
v_gene: TRBV11-2
CDR3nt: TGTGCCAGCAGCGCCTATGGGAGGGGAAACACCATATATTTT
CDR3aa: CASSAYGRGNTIYF

d_gene: -
abundance: -
j_gene: TRBJ1-1
v_gene: TRBV2
CDR3nt: TGTGCCAGCAAGGCGCCAGGAGAGGACCCTGAAGCTTTCTTT
CDR3aa: CASKAPGEDPEAFF

d_gene: TRBD1
abundance: -
j_gene: TRBJ2-2
v_gene: TRBV9
CDR3nt: TGTGCCAGCAGCGGAGCCGGGACAGGGGGTCCGAACACCGGGGAGCTGTTTTTT
CDR3aa: CASSGAGTGGPNTGELFF